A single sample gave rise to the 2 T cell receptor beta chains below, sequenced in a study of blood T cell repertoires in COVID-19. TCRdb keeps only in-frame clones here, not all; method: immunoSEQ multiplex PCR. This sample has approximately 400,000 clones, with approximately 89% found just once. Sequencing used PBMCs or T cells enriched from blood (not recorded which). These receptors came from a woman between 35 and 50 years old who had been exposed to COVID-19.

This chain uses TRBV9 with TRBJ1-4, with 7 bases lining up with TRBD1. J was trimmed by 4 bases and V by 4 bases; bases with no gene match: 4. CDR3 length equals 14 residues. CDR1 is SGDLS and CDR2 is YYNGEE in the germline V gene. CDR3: CASSQGQNNEKLFF. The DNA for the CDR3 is TGTGCCAGCAGCCAGGGACAGAATAATGAAAAACTGTTTTTT.

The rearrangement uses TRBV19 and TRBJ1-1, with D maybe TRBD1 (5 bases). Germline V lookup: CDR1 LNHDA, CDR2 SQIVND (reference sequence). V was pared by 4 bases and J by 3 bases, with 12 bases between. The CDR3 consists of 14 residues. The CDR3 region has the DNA TGTGCCAGTAGTACGTACAGGTTGGACACTGAAGCTTTCTTT. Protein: CASSTYRLDTEAFF.